This T cell receptor beta chain was documented in a study of blood T cells in healthy people across ages (dated by TCRdb to 2014 to 2015). Turning to the overall study: In model experiments, template switching captured about one uniquely barcoded TCR beta cDNA molecule for every two T cells. Using deep sequencing normalized with unique cDNA molecular identifiers, the study measured how TCR beta repertoire diversity changes with age. Donors were grouped into four age groups: young (average roughly 16 years), middle-aged (about 40), aged (around 62) and long-lived (around 80). To avoid experimental bias, donors of different ages were spread randomly across the sequencing lanes. Two additional independent replicas of 1 million unique cDNA reads from the same blood draw were analyzed for two donors (one aged 18 to 30 and one aged 80 or older). Study-level results and caveats: As age increased, observed TCR beta diversity per million T cells dropped in a roughly linear way, and a significant reduction was already evident by age about 36. Compared with the aged group, the long-lived group had more naive CD4+ T cells, fewer expanded clones and increased TCR diversity, suggesting age selection. Because donor CMV infection status was unknown, age-related changes in expanded clonotypes were potentially confounded. Conclusive comparison of naive and antigen-experienced compartments was prevented by the profiling of bulk unsorted PBMCs. Estimates of total diversity based on one million sequenced T cells were regarded as lower bounds and as underestimates. There was a strong correlation between observed TCR beta diversity and the percentage of naive T cells measured by flow cytometry.

Donors were under 40 systemically healthy Caucasian individuals from Russia aged 6 to 90 years. Ten milliliters of peripheral blood were drawn from each donor into EDTA-treated Vacutainer tubes. Ficoll-Paque density-gradient centrifugation was used to isolate PBMCs, with at least 6.5 million per sample. Trizol reagent was used to extract total RNA from PBMCs, with at least 5 micrograms per sample. Naive CD45RAhigh/CD27high T cell percentages were measured by flow cytometry on a PBMC aliquot from every donor. Turning to this clonotype: There is no known antigen for this receptor. No per-base quality is available; no much larger clone lies one base away.

The library was obtained by 5' RACE. Reads for this sample came from an Illumina HiSeq 2500. A second roughly 7 to 11 cycle PCR used a sample-barcoded 5' primer and a J-beta primer mix. Each TCR beta cDNA molecule received a unique molecular identifier from a template-switch 5' adaptor carrying 12 random nucleotides. Each sample yielded at least 3 million CDR3-containing paired-end reads. First-strand cDNA synthesis was performed from all RNA using the Mint cDNA synthesis kit, with priming by a TRBC-specific oligonucleotide. All cDNA was treated with uracil-DNA glycosylase and then went through a first 18-cycle PCR with the universal primers M1SS and BC2_uni_R. Under the source paper's analysis protocol: For normalization, 1 million high-quality reads were randomly selected from each sample, with every read carrying a distinct molecular identifier. Reads with shared molecular identifiers were discarded instead of being binned into consensus sequences. CDR3 identification, clonotype clustering and error correction used MiTCR with a Q25 quality threshold and the strictest error-elimination algorithm. A nonparametric unseen species model using Euler transformation provided a lower-bound estimate of total TCR beta diversity. Using fastp trimming at Q25 and MiXCR clonotype assembly, TCRdb reanalyzed the public sequencing data and kept in-frame beta chains. Entries that share a CDR3 protein sequence are merged under the most common genes and DNA. It is TCRdb's table, rather than the study itself, that gives the V and J calls and clone size. The sample yields over 300,000 distinct CDR3 sequences; more than 45% were counted once. The ten biggest clones cover about 54% of the sample.

CDR1 and CDR2 were assigned from the germline V gene (reference sequence) as SEHNR and FQNEAQ. The trim is 1 base for V and 0 bases for J, with a gap of 10 bases between the germline ends. From the cysteine up to the phenylalanine, the CDR3 has a length of 15 residues. Of the read, only the CDR3 DNA is kept; its 45 bases are in frame from base 1. The clonotype comes from a man aged 55-75 years in good health. The chain uses TRBV7-9 and TRBJ2-7; no D gene call is confident. The sequencing input was blood. The bases read TGTGCCAGCAGCTTAGTCGGGTCCTCCTCCTACGAGCAGTACTTC. Its amino acids are CASSLVGSSSYEQYF.